This TCR beta chain was recorded in a study of cytomegalovirus exposure and HLA in healthy donors. 13 Jbeta primers and 60 Vbeta primers were used for the PCR. Sequencing used immunoSEQ multiplex PCR; TCRdb keeps in-frame clones, though not all of them. The sample has 90,000 to 100,000 clones, around two thirds seen once. CDR3 size: 15 residues. CDR1 is SGHRS and CDR2 is YFSETQ in the germline V gene. V lost 3 bases and J lost 5, with 16 bases in between. Sequences were obtained from PBMCs. The clonotype comes from a man younger than 45 in good health and CMV-seronegative. This rearrangement joins TRBV5-1 to TRBJ2-3; weak D call: TRBD2 (5 bases). The CDR3 reads CASSSVSTGGDTQYF. The DNA for the CDR3 is TGCGCCAGCAGCTCCGTCTCCACCGGAGGAGATACGCAGTATTTT. The entire variable domain, with the rest obtained from reference TRBV5-1 and TRBJ2-3, is as follows: KAGVTQTPRYLIKTRGQQVTLSCSPISGHRSVSWYQQTPGQGLQFLFEYFSETQRNKGNFPGRFSGRQFSNSRSEMNVSTLELGDSALYLCASSSVSTGGDTQYFGPGTRLTVL.